The T cell receptor beta chain under discussion was sequenced for a study of blood T cell repertoires in COVID-19. Overall study context: Samples taken during acute and convalescent COVID-19 were collected in the United States, Italy and Spain. Nucleic acid was either cDNA or gDNA, and it came from T cells, B-cell-depleted T cells, or PBMCs.

As processed by the authors: How many nucleated cells were present was estimated from reference gene primer amplification. Sequencing used immunoSEQ multiplex PCR; TCRdb keeps in-frame clones, though not all of them. The DNA gave D and trimming, while V, J and clone size come from that table. This sample has over 200,000 clones, with 88% found just once. The table lists this clone with a count of one. The length of the CDR3 is 16 residues. Germline-derived CDR1 and CDR2 are SGHAT and FQNNGV. Trimming took 5 bases from V and 2 from J, leaving 16 bases between them. The chain recombines TRBV11-2 with TRBJ2-1; tentatively, D is TRBD1 (6 bases). The receptor comes from a woman in her sixties with acute or convalescent COVID-19. The sequenced sample was peripheral blood. CDR3 sequence: CASSRTDARAYNEQFF. CDR3 bases: TGTGCCAGCAGCCGGACAGATGCCCGGGCCTACAATGAGCAGTTCTTC.